Below are 9 T cell receptor beta chains sequenced from a single sample in a study of blood T cell repertoires in COVID-19. Measured with immunoSEQ multiplex PCR; TCRdb has only the in-frame clones, and not every one. The sample includes about 64,000 clones, approximately 78% of them seen just once. Sequenced: peripheral blood. Receptors were obtained from a human donor in a cohort sampled during active COVID-19.

The sample holds one count of this clone. The chain is built from TRBV19 and TRBJ1-2; D unclear. The CDR3 contains 15 residues. Per germline, CDR1 LNHDA and CDR2 SQIVND (reference sequence). With 2 bases removed from V and 5 bases from J, the gap between germline ends came to 15 bases. The CDR3 region is CASSIRGREGYGYTF. CDR3 coding DNA: TGTGCCAGTAGTATACGCGGAAGGGAGGGATATGGCTACACCTTC.

This clone was observed a single time. This chain connects TRBV7-6 to TRBJ2-7; 7 nucleotides agree with TRBD2. Germline trimming cut 1 base from V and 3 bases from J; bases unmatched to any gene: 6. The CDR3 has 15 amino acids. From germline, CDR1 is SGHVS and CDR2 FNYEAQ. The CDR3 DNA is TGTGCCAGCAGCTTAGGCGGACTAGGGAACTACGAGCAGTACTTC. Translation gives CASSLGGLGNYEQYF.

J is TRBJ2-5 and V is TRBV18; D perhaps matches TRBD1 (6 bases). CDR3 length equals 18 residues. V lost 3 bases to trimming and J lost 1 base, with 21 bases between them. Per the germline V gene, CDR1 is KGHSH and CDR2 is LQKENI. CDR3 bases: TGTGCCAGCTCACCGCTACGGACAGCGCAAAACATCCAAGAGACCCAGTACTTC. As protein: CASSPLRTAQNIQETQYF.

The chain links TRBV30 to TRBJ1-5; D is undetermined. The germline CDR1 and CDR2 sequences are GTSNPN and SVGIG (reference sequence). CDR3 length: 13 amino acids. Trimming shortened V by 3 bases and J by 6 bases, and 12 bases separated the two germline ends. The CDR3 nucleotides are TGTGCCTGGAGCCATGAGTCTGGTCAGCCCCAGCATTTT. Protein sequence: CAWSHESGQPQHF.

V usage is TRBV3-1 (or the pseudogene TRBV3-2) and J usage is TRBJ2-5; 7 bases line up with TRBD2. Germline loops: CDR1 LGHDT, CDR2 YNNKEL (reference sequence). CDR3 length: 16 amino acids. V dropped 7 bases and J dropped 2; count of bases not matched to a gene: 13. The CDR3 bases are TGTGCCAGCACACCGGGGGGAGCCGCCCGACAAGAGACCCAGTACTTC. Its translation is CASTPGGAARQETQYF.

The J gene is TRBJ2-1, the V gene TRBV12-3 or TRBV12-4; a possible D gene is TRBD2 (6 bases). The germline V and J ends were trimmed by 3 bases and 7 bases, with 10 bases remaining between them. There are 13 residues in the CDR3. CDR3 nucleotides: TGTGCCAGCAGTTTTGGCAGCGGGAATGAGCAGTTCTTC. It is translated as CASSFGSGNEQFF.

The V gene is TRBV13, the J gene TRBJ2-5; D is perhaps TRBD2 (5 bases). This CDR3 is 14 amino acids long. Germline V gene data show CDR1 as PRHDT and CDR2 as FYEKMQ (reference sequence). V dropped 3 bases and J dropped 2 bases, with 10 bases sitting between them. CDR3 amino acids: CASSFRGLQETQYF. The CDR3 nucleotides are TGTGCCAGCAGCTTTCGCGGGCTTCAAGAGACCCAGTACTTC.

The chain carries TRBV7-8 and TRBJ2-3, with no clear D. The CDR3 extends over 13 amino acids. Trimming shortened V by 5 bases and J by 0 bases, and 6 bases separated the two germline ends. Germline V gene sequence: CDR1 SGHVS, CDR2 FQNEAQ. CDR3 region: CASSIGSTDTQYF. For the CDR3, the DNA is TGTGCCAGCAGCATCGGGAGCACAGATACGCAGTATTTT.

This chain joins TRBV5-6 and TRBJ1-1; TRBD1 matches at 8 bases. V was pared by 4 bases and J by 6 bases, with 8 bases of the junction left unmatched. The germline V gene has CDR1 SGHDT and CDR2 YYEEEE. CDR3 length equals 14 residues. CDR3 protein: CASSHGQGMAEAFF. The CDR3 coding sequence is TGTGCCAGCAGCCATGGACAGGGAATGGCTGAAGCTTTCTTT. The complete variable domain, with remaining parts taken from reference TRBV5-6 and TRBJ1-1, reads DAGVTQSPTHLIKTRGQQVTLRCSPKSGHDTVSWYQQALGQGPQFIFQYYEEEERQRGNFPDRFSGHQFPNYSSELNVNALLLGDSALYLCASSHGQGMAEAFFGQGTRLTVV.